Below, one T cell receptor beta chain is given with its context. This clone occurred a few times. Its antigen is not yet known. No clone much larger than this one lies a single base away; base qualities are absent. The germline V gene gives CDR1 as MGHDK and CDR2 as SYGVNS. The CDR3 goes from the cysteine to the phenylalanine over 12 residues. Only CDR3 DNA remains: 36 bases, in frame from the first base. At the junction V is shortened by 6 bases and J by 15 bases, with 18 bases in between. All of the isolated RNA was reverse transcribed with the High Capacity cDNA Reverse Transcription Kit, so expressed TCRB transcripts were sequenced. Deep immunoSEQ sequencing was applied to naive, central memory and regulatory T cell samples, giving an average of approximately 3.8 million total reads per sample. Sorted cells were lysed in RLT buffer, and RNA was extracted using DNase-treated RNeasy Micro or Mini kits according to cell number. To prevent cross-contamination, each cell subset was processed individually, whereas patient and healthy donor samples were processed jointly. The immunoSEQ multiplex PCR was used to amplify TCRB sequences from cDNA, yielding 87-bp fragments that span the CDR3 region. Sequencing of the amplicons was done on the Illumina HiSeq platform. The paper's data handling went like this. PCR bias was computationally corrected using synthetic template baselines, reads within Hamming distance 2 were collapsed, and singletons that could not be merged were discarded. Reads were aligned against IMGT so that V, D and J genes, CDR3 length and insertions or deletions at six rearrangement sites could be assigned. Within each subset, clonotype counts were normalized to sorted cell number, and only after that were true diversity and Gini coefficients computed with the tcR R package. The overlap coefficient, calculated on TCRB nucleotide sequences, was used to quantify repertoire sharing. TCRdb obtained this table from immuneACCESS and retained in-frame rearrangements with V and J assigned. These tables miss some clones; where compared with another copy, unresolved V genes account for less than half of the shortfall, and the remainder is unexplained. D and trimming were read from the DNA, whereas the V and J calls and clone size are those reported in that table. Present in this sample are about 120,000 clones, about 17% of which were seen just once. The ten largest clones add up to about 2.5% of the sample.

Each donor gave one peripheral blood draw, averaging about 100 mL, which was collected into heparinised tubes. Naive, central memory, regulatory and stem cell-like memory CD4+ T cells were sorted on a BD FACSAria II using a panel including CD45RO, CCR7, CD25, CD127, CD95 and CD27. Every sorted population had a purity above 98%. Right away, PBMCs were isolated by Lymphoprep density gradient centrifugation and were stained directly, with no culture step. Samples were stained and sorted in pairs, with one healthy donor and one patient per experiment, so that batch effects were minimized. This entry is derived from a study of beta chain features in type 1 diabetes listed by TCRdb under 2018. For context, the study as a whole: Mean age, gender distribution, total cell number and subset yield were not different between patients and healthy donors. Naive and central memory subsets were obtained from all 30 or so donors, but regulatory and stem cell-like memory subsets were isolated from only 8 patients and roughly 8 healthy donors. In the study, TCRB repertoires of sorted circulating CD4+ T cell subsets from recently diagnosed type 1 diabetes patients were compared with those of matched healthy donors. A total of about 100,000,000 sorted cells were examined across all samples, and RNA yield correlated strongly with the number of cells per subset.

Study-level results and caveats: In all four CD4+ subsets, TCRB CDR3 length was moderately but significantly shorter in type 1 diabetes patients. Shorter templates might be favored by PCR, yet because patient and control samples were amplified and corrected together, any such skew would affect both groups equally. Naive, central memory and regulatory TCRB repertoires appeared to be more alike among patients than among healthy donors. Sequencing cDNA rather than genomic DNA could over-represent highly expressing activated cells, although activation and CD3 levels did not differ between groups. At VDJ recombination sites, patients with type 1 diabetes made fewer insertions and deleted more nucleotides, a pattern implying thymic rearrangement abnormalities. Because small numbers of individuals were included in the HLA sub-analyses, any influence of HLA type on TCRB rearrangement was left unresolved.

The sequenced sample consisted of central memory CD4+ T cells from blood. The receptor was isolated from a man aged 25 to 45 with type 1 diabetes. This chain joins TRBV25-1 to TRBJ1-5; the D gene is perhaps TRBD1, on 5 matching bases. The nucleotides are TGTGCCAGCAGGGGGGAGCGGCAGGTGAGGCATTTT. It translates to CASRGERQVRHF.